The 10 T cell receptor beta chains below all came from one sample that was sequenced in a study of T cells after yellow fever vaccination (dated by TCRdb to the late 2010s). Library generation was performed with 5' RACE. This sample was sequenced with an Illumina NovaSeq 6000. The public reads were reprocessed in TCRdb via fastp at Q25 and MiXCR, keeping in-frame beta chains. When rows share a CDR3 protein, they turn into one entry using the most common DNA and genes. The table for this sample lists about 200,000 distinct CDR3 sequences; approximately 3.2% of them were counted only once. The ten largest clones take up roughly 3.2% of the sample. The treatment or condition label, read with the paper, signifies: live attenuated yellow fever vaccine strain. The source material was CD4+ T cells sorted from PBMCs, sampled 10 days after the yellow fever booster vaccination. These receptor sequences come from a man between 18 and 35 years old who received the YFV17D yellow fever vaccine.

This clonotype was observed many times. The V gene is TRBV12-3 or TRBV12-4, the J gene TRBJ2-7; D unresolved. V was cut by 5 bases and J by 6 bases, with 11 bases left in between. The CDR3 extends over 12 amino acids. Here the CDR3 DNA reads TGTGCCAGCAGTCCGAGGTGGGGCGAGCAGTACTTC. The encoded protein is CASSPRWGEQYF.

This clonotype was seen ten or more times. J is TRBJ1-4 and V is TRBV12-3 or TRBV12-4; 9 nucleotides agree with TRBD1. Losses at the gene ends were 1 base for V and 7 bases for J; bases not matched to a gene: 7. The CDR3 extends over 16 amino acids. Written as DNA, the CDR3 is TGTGCCAGCAGTTTAGGGGACAGGGTTTTAGGTGAAAAACTGTTTTTT. Encoded protein: CASSLGDRVLGEKLFF.

The chain combines TRBV12-3 or TRBV12-4 with TRBJ2-1; D remains unclear. The CDR3 extends over 11 amino acids. Deletions cut 9 bases from V and 0 bases from J, with 3 bases between. Written as DNA, the CDR3 is TGTGCCAGTGCCTCCTACAATGAGCAGTTCTTC. This sequence encodes CASASYNEQFF.

This clonotype was seen ten or more times. The chain employs TRBV20-1 and TRBJ2-2, with TRBD1 identical over 8 bases. The trim removed 6 bases at V and 3 bases at J, leaving 6 bases unmatched. This CDR3 comprises 14 residues. Germline lookup yields CDR1 DFQATT and CDR2 SNEGSKA (reference sequence). CDR3 nucleotides: TGCAGTGCGCGGACAGGGACACACACCGGGGAGCTGTTTTTT. This codes for CSARTGTHTGELFF.

This clonotype was seen at least ten times. The chain joins TRBV6-5 to TRBJ1-2, with TRBD1 matching over 8 bases. J lost 3 bases, V lost 5 bases, and 5 bases had no gene match. This CDR3 has 14 residues. The germline CDR1 and CDR2 sequences are MNHEY and SVGAGI. The CDR3 coding sequence is TGTGCCAGCAGTAACAGGGGGGAGTACTATGGCTACACCTTC. Protein sequence: CASSNRGEYYGYTF.

In its sample, this clonotype was seen many times. J is TRBJ1-2 and V is TRBV4-3, with 7 bases aligning to TRBD1. CDR3 length: 16 amino acids. Germline values: CDR1 LGHNA, CDR2 YSLEER. Losses at the gene ends were 2 bases for V and 0 bases for J; bases not matched to a gene: 6. CDR3 nucleotides: TGCGCCAGCAGCCAAACCCCCGGGACAGCTAACTATGGCTACACCTTC. It specifies CASSQTPGTANYGYTF.

This clonotype was counted ten times or more. The CDR3 nucleotides read TGTGCCAGCAGCCACCAAACGGGATATAATTCACCCCTCCACTTT. Its translation: CASSHQTGYNSPLHF. The genes are TRBV9 and TRBJ1-6, with no clear D. CDR1 is SGDLS, CDR2 YYNGEE, per germline. Trimming shortened V by 4 bases and J by 4 bases, and 12 bases separated the two germline ends. The CDR3 covers 15 residues. The full variable domain, its missing parts supplied by reference TRBV9 and TRBJ1-6, is DSGVTQTPKHLITATGQRVTLRCSPRSGDLSVYWYQQSLDQGLQFLIQYYNGEERAKGNILERFSAQQFPDLHSELNLSSLELGDSALYFCASSHQTGYNSPLHFGNGTRLTVT.

Ten or more counts support this clonotype. V gene TRBV9 combines with J gene TRBJ1-2; the D gene is possibly TRBD1 (5 bases). The V end was cut by 0 bases, the J end by 4 bases, with 10 bases between. CDR1 SGDLS and CDR2 YYNGEE come from the germline V gene. The CDR3 is 14 amino acids. The DNA of the CDR3 is TGTGCCAGCAGCGTAGCGGAGGGGCTCTATGGCTACACCTTC. Translated: CASSVAEGLYGYTF.

There are many counts of this clonotype. CDR3 region: CASKGLGWTEAFF. The CDR3 DNA reads as TGTGCCAGCAAGGGTTTGGGGTGGACTGAAGCTTTCTTT. The chain couples TRBV7-2 to TRBJ1-1; D uncertain. This CDR3 comprises 13 residues. The germline V gene encodes CDR1 SGHTA and CDR2 FQGNSA. Trimming pared 7 bases from V and 5 bases from J, leaving 14 bases between.

The chain carries TRBV20-1 and TRBJ2-1; TRBD2 matches 7 bases. Per germline, CDR1 DFQATT and CDR2 SNEGSKA (reference sequence). This CDR3 contains 17 residues. V gave up 0 bases and J gave up 0 bases; unmatched junction bases: 8. CDR3 sequence: CSARDPGGGASYNEQFF. In DNA, the CDR3 is TGCAGTGCTAGAGACCCGGGAGGCGGGGCCTCCTACAATGAGCAGTTCTTC.